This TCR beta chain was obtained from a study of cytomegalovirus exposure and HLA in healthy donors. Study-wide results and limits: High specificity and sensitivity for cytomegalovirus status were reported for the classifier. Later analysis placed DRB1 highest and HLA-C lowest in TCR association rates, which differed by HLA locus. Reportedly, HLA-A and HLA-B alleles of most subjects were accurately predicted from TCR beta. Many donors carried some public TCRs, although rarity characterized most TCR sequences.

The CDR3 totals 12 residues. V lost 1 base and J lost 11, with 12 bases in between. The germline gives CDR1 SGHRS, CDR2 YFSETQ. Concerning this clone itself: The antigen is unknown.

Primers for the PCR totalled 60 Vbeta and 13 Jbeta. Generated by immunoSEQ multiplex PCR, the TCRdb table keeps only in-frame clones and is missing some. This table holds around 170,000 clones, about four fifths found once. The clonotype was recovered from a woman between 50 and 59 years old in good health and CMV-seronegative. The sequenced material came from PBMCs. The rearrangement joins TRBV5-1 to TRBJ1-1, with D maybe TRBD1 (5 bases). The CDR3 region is CASSLFAGMAFF. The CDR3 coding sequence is TGCGCCAGCAGCTTGTTTGCAGGGATGGCTTTCTTT.